The 10 T cell receptor beta chains below were found in one sample sequenced in a study of cytomegalovirus exposure and HLA in healthy donors (dated by TCRdb to 2016 to 2017). The method behind the library was the immunoSEQ multiplex PCR assay. For the multiplex PCR, a mixture combining 60 forward primers for TCR Vbeta segments and 13 reverse primers for TCR Jbeta segments was used. Held by TCRdb, this immuneACCESS table contains in-frame sequences only and omits some clones. Under half of the omission traces to an unresolved V gene where checked; the cause of the rest is unknown. For this sample there are roughly 170,000 clones; around 80% appear just once. The ten top clones hold 4.8% of the sample. Sequenced material: PBMCs. Receptors were obtained from a man between 18 and 29 years old in good health and CMV-seronegative.

V usage is TRBV7-3 and J usage is TRBJ2-1, with a possible D match to TRBD2 (5 bases). The CDR3 is 15 residues long. Trimming took off 6 bases at V and 0 bases at J, with 12 bases between the two ends. In germline, CDR1 is SGHTA, CDR2 FQGTGA. The CDR3 nucleotides read TGTGCCAGCAGTACGGACTCGAGCTCCTACAATGAGCAGTTCTTC. It codes for CASSTDSSSYNEQFF. The whole variable domain, remainder taken from reference TRBV7-3 and TRBJ2-1, is GAGVSQTPSNKVTEKGKYVELRCDPISGHTALYWYRQSLGQGPEFLIYFQGTGAADDSGLPNDRFFAVRPEGSVSTLKIQRTERGDSAVYLCASSTDSSSYNEQFFGPGTRLTVL.

The rearrangement uses TRBV25-1 and TRBJ2-3; the match to TRBD2 covers 8 bases. Germline CDR1 is MGHDK and CDR2 is SYGVNS. V lost 6 bases to trimming and J lost 5 bases; unmatched junction nucleotides: 13. This CDR3 is built from 16 residues. CDR3 sequence: CASRPRAGEEVDTQYF. CDR3 bases: TGTGCCAGCAGGCCCCGAGCGGGAGAAGAAGTAGATACGCAGTATTTT.

The V gene is TRBV18, the J gene TRBJ2-7, with 9 bases lining up with TRBD1. Germline V gene sequence: CDR1 KGHSH, CDR2 LQKENI. This CDR3 comprises 15 residues. Trimming at V came to 3 bases and at J to 3 bases, leaving 6 bases not matched to a gene. The CDR3 loop reads CASSPPGTGYYEQYF. The CDR3 DNA follows: TGTGCCAGCTCACCGCCCGGGACAGGGTACTACGAGCAGTACTTC. Supplemented by reference TRBV18 and TRBJ2-7, the full variable domain reads NAGVMQNPRHLVRRRGQEARLRCSPMKGHSHVYWYRQLPEEGLKFMVYLQKENIIDESGMPKERFSAEFPKEGPSILRIQQVVRGDSAAYFCASSPPGTGYYEQYFGPGTRLTVT.

The chain joins TRBV9 to TRBJ2-2; no reliable D call. The CDR3 spans 16 residues. CDR1 and CDR2 from the germline V gene are SGDLS and YYNGEE. Trimming cost V 1 base and J 1 base, with 11 bases left between them. CDR3 sequence reads: CASSVIAGQNTGELFF. The DNA of the CDR3 is TGTGCCAGCAGCGTAATCGCAGGCCAGAACACCGGGGAGCTGTTTTTT. Drawing the rest from reference TRBV9 and TRBJ2-2, the complete variable domain is DSGVTQTPKHLITATGQRVTLRCSPRSGDLSVYWYQQSLDQGLQFLIQYYNGEERAKGNILERFSAQQFPDLHSELNLSSLELGDSALYFCASSVIAGQNTGELFFGEGSRLTVL.

This chain joins TRBV4-2 and TRBJ2-7; D call uncertain. This CDR3 is 12 amino acids long. CDR1 is LGHNA, CDR2 YNFKEQ, per germline. V was clipped by 0 bases and J by 5 bases, with 5 bases between them. CDR3 bases: TGTGCCAGCAGCCAAGATCTTGACGAGCAGTACTTC. Its protein is CASSQDLDEQYF.

The V and J genes are TRBV19 and TRBJ1-1; possibly TRBD1 for D (5 bases). This CDR3 comprises 16 residues. From germline, CDR1 is LNHDA and CDR2 SQIVND (reference sequence). Trimming took 2 bases from V and 5 from J, leaving 18 bases between them. In DNA, the CDR3 is TGTGCCAGTAGTATATACGGGGGAGGGTCGCGGACTGAAGCTTTCTTT. Its translation is CASSIYGGGSRTEAFF.

The chain uses TRBV7-9 and TRBJ2-1; no firm D call. CDR3 length: 14 residues. From germline, CDR1 is SEHNR and CDR2 FQNEAQ (reference sequence). Trimming removed 2 bases at V and 8 bases at J, with 13 bases between. The CDR3 DNA reads as TGTGCCAGCAGCTTAAGGCAGTTTCGGGATGAGCAGTTCTTC. Translated: CASSLRQFRDEQFF.

A few counts support this clone. The rearrangement links TRBV7-9 to TRBJ2-7, with TRBD2 matching 11 bases. This CDR3 comprises 15 residues. Germline assignment: CDR1 SEHNR and CDR2 FQNEAQ (reference sequence). The V segment lost 3 bases and the J segment 5 bases; nucleotides outside the gene matches: 6. CDR3 loop: CASSFSGRAGNEQYF. CDR3 nucleotide sequence: TGTGCCAGCAGCTTTAGCGGGAGGGCTGGGAACGAGCAGTACTTC.

This sequence joins TRBV6-5 and TRBJ1-2; TRBD1 might be the D (5 bases). The CDR3 runs 16 residues. Germline V lookup: CDR1 MNHEY, CDR2 SVGAGI. V was clipped by 2 bases and J by 0 bases, with 13 bases between them. CDR3 region: CASSYGAVQANYGYTF. The CDR3 DNA sequence: TGTGCCAGCAGTTACGGGGCAGTTCAAGCTAACTATGGCTACACCTTC.

The chain joins TRBV5-1 to TRBJ2-2; tentatively, D is TRBD2 (5 bases). V was pared by 8 bases and J by 4 bases, with 9 bases between. The CDR3 runs to 12 residues. Per the germline V gene, CDR1 is SGHRS and CDR2 is YFSETQ. The CDR3 nucleotides are TGCGCCAGTTGGAGCGGCACCGGGGAGCTGTTTTTT. Residues: CASWSGTGELFF.